One and the same sample provided the 3 T cell receptor beta chains below, sequenced in a study of Ad26.COV2.S vaccination and SARS-CoV-2 variants. The repertoire was sequenced with immunoSEQ multiplex PCR; TCRdb's copy has only in-frame clones and lacks some. The table shows 290,000 or so clones, with approximately 89% occurring only once. As for treatment: roughly 19 received Ad26.COV2.S at low or high dose, single or two shots; about 5 received placebo; per-sample allocation not given. Day 63 following the first vaccine or placebo injection was when the samples were taken. Sequenced here: peripheral blood, sampled in a trial of Ad26.COV2.S vaccine versus placebo. The receptors originated from a person between 18 and 60 years old who received the Ad26.COV2.S COVID-19 vaccine or a placebo.

The chain employs TRBV5-6 and TRBJ2-3, with 10 positions matching TRBD1. The CDR3 has 17 residues. Looked up from germline, CDR1 is SGHDT and CDR2 is YYEEEE. The trim removed 4 bases at V and 6 bases at J, leaving 14 bases unmatched. This chain's CDR3 is CASSKMTGGVKRDTQYF. In DNA, the CDR3 is TGTGCCAGCAGCAAGATGACAGGGGGCGTAAAAAGGGATACGCAGTATTTT. Using reference TRBV5-6 and TRBJ2-3 for the parts outside the CDR3, the full variable domain is DAGVTQSPTHLIKTRGQQVTLRCSPKSGHDTVSWYQQALGQGPQFIFQYYEEEERQRGNFPDRFSGHQFPNYSSELNVNALLLGDSALYLCASSKMTGGVKRDTQYFGPGTRLTVL.

V usage is TRBV12-3 or TRBV12-4 and J usage is TRBJ2-7, with D unresolved. Trimming left V 8 bases short and J 0 bases short, with 8 bases between. CDR3 length: 12 amino acids. The CDR3 sequence: CASGSSSYEQYF. The DNA for the CDR3 is TGTGCCAGCGGTTCCAGCTCCTACGAGCAGTACTTC.

The CDR3 loop is CASSEGGFRQVYGYTF. CDR3 bases: TGTGCCAGCAGTGAAGGCGGGTTTAGACAGGTCTATGGCTACACCTTC. This sequence joins TRBV6-1 and TRBJ1-2, with D tentatively TRBD1 (6 bases). Germline V CDR1 and CDR2: MNHNS, SASEGT. CDR3 length: 16 amino acids. V gave up 1 base and J gave up 4 bases, with 16 bases separating them.